Listed below are T cell receptor beta chains from one sample, sequenced in a study of T cells in Graves' hyperthyroidism and ophthalmopathy. TCRdb reanalysed the multiplex PCR reads using MiXCR and keeps one entry per CDR3 protein. The repertoire includes about 640,000 distinct CDR3 sequences, roughly 20% of them detected once, and 30% to 40% sits in the top ten. Sequencing was carried out using blood. The receptors come from a man younger than 40 with Graves' ophthalmopathy. Both conserved end residues are part of each CDR3. A D gene is named only where the DNA matches it firmly. Some rows mark clone size as missing; the rest say once, few, many or name a class of expanded clone.

>TRBJ1-5|NA|TRBV19|NA
CASSIRGSSNQPQHF
TGTGCCAGTAGTATACGGGGTAGTAGCAATCAGCCCCAGCATTTT
>TRBJ2-5|TRBD2|TRBV19|NA
CASRQGLAEETQYF
TGTGCCAGTCGGCAGGGACTAGCGGAAGAGACCCAGTACTTC
>TRBJ1-4|NA|TRBV18|few
CASSGRTTEKLFF
TGTGCCAGCTCAGGACGGACGACCGAAAAACTGTTTTTT
>TRBJ2-7|NA|TRBV6-1|NA
CASRPSGIYEQYF
TGTGCCAGCAGACCCAGTGGGATTTACGAGCAGTACTTC
>TRBJ2-7|TRBD2|TRBV9|few
CASSPGGGLTYEQYF
TGTGCCAGCAGCCCGGGCGGGGGGCTCACCTACGAGCAGTACTTC
>TRBJ2-7|NA|TRBV10-3|few
CAISDNSISSYEQYF
TGTGCCATCAGTGATAACTCTATATCCTCCTACGAGCAGTACTTC
>TRBJ1-2|NA|TRBV7-2|NA
CASSPLDLYGYTF
TGTGCCAGCAGCCCATTGGACCTCTATGGCTACACCTTC
>TRBJ1-5|TRBD1|TRBV28|many
CASSFQARGRVRNQPQHF
TGTGCCAGCAGTTTTCAGGCCAGGGGGCGCGTTCGGAATCAGCCCCAGCATTTT
>TRBJ2-7|TRBD1|TRBV20-1|few
CSARPGQFYEQYF
TGCAGTGCTAGACCGGGACAGTTTTACGAGCAGTACTTC
>TRBJ1-2|NA|TRBV6-5|few
CASSYDSYYGYTF
TGTGCCAGCAGTTACGACAGCTACTATGGCTACACCTTC
>TRBJ2-7|NA|TRBV7-2|NA
CASSPGGDIAYEQYF
TGTGCCAGCAGCCCGGGTGGCGATATAGCCTACGAGCAGTACTTC
>TRBJ1-2|NA|TRBV2|many
CASSEASNLNYGYTF
TGTGCCAGCAGTGAAGCAAGCAACCTTAACTATGGCTACACCTTC
>TRBJ2-7|TRBD1|TRBV7-2|few
CASSFPGQGATYEQYF
TGTGCCAGCAGCTTCCCGGGACAGGGGGCCACCTACGAGCAGTACTTC